The rows below give T cell receptor beta chains drawn from one sample of a study of T cells in narcolepsy. Assay used: immunoSEQ multiplex PCR; TCRdb lists only in-frame clones, some missing. The data show some 35,000 clones, more than 65% seen once. The sample was memory (CD45RA-) CD4+ T cells from blood. The source is a human donor in good health. Each CDR3 is given with its conserved first and last residue. The order of the fields is D gene, J gene, CDR3 length, V gene, clone size, CDR3 DNA, CDR3 protein. A D gene is named only where the DNA matches it firmly. Some rows have no size entry. The others give once, few or many, or a class for an expanded clone.

>TRBD1|TRBJ1-1|14|TRBV6-1|NA
TGTGCCAGCAGTCTGGGACAGTCGAACACTGAAGCTTTCTTT
CASSLGQSNTEAFF
>NA|TRBJ2-5|15|TRBV6-1|NA
TGTGCCAGCAGTGGGGCTAGAGGAGTATACGAGACCCAGTACTTC
CASSGARGVYETQYF
>TRBD2|TRBJ2-3|17|TRBV2|NA
TGTGCCAGCAGACCCGCAGGGACTAGACCTAGCACAGATACGCAGTATTTT
CASRPAGTRPSTDTQYF
>NA|TRBJ1-5|16|TRBV5-6|NA
TGTGCCAGCAGCTTGGACTCGGGCCGCGGTAATCAGCCCCAGCATTTT
CASSLDSGRGNQPQHF
>NA|TRBJ1-1|12|TRBV9|NA
TGTGCCAGCCGGGCCATGGAGACTGAAGCTTTCTTT
CASRAMETEAFF
>NA|TRBJ1-6|14|TRBV6-5|few
TGTGCCAGCAGATTGGACGCCAAAAATTCACCCCTCCACTTT
CASRLDAKNSPLHF
>NA|TRBJ2-1|14|TRBV7-9|NA
TGTGCCAGCAGCCGAGGACTGGACCACAATGAGCAGTTCTTC
CASSRGLDHNEQFF
>NA|TRBJ1-2|18|TRBV9|NA
TGTGCCAGCGGCGAGCCCACCACGGCCCAACGGGGAAGAGATGGCTACACCTTC
CASGEPTTAQRGRDGYTF
>NA|TRBJ2-3|15|TRBV7-8|few
TGTGCCAGCAGCTTCGGACAGCCTTACACAGATACGCAGTATTTT
CASSFGQPYTDTQYF
>TRBD1|TRBJ1-2|16|TRBV19|NA
TGTGCCAGTAATCCCGCTGGGAGACAGGGAGATTATGGCTACACCTTC
CASNPAGRQGDYGYTF
>NA|TRBJ2-5|15|TRBV7-9|NA
TGTGCCAGCAGCTTAGAGGGCAGGGGTGAAGAGACCCAGTACTTC
CASSLEGRGEETQYF
>NA|TRBJ1-4|13|TRBV19|few
TGTGCCAGTAGTATAACGGTGTTTGAAAAACTGTTTTTT
CASSITVFEKLFF
>TRBD1|TRBJ1-4|15|TRBV5-1|NA
TGCGCCAGCAGCCCCCCGGGACAGGGGAATGAAAAACTGTTTTTT
CASSPPGQGNEKLFF
>NA|TRBJ1-3|14|TRBV13|NA
TGTGCCAGCAGCCCTGCCGGACAGGGAAACACCATATATTTT
CASSPAGQGNTIYF
>NA|TRBJ1-1|12|TRBV6-5|NA
TGTGCCAGCGATCGGGGCGAGCCTGAAGCTTTCTTT
CASDRGEPEAFF
>NA|TRBJ2-7|16|TRBV18|NA
TGTGCCAGCTCACCCACCACTATGCTACAGGGTCGCGAGCAGTACTTC
CASSPTTMLQGREQYF
>NA|TRBJ1-1|12|TRBV7-8|NA
TGTGCCAGCAGCTTTGAGGGGGGTAGGGCTTTCTTT
CASSFEGGRAFF
>NA|TRBJ1-6|13|TRBV30|NA
TGTGCCTGGAGCCGGGATTATAATTCACCCCTCCACTTT
CAWSRDYNSPLHF
>TRBD2|TRBJ2-5|14|TRBV27|NA
TGTGCCAGCCGACTAGCGGGACGTTCGGGGACCCAGTACTTC
CASRLAGRSGTQYF
>NA|TRBJ1-4|18|TRBV4-1|few
TGCGCCAGCAGCCAAGTGAATTTGGGCCTGGCAACTAATGAAAAACTGTTTTTT
CASSQVNLGLATNEKLFF
>NA|TRBJ1-3|15|TRBV9|NA
TGTGCCAGCAGCGTAGAATCAGGGTACGGAAACACCATATATTTT
CASSVESGYGNTIYF
>NA|TRBJ2-1|12|TRBV2|NA
TGTGCCAGCAGTGAGGGCGGGGATGAGCAGTTCTTC
CASSEGGDEQFF
>TRBD1|TRBJ2-2|14|TRBV9|NA
TGTGCCAGCAGCGTAACAGGGGACACCGGGGAGCTGTTTTTT
CASSVTGDTGELFF
>TRBD1|TRBJ2-3|15|TRBV6-4|NA
TGTGCCAGCAGTGCCGGGACAGGGGACACAGATACGCAGTATTTT
CASSAGTGDTDTQYF
>NA|TRBJ1-2|15|TRBV7-9|NA
TGTGCCAGCAGCCTGGACCAGACCGGAACGGCGGGCTACACCTTC
CASSLDQTGTAGYTF
>TRBD1|TRBJ2-2|15|TRBV30|NA
TGTGCCTGGAACCAGGGGGTACCGAACACCGGGGAGCTGTTTTTT
CAWNQGVPNTGELFF
>TRBD1|TRBJ2-7|12|TRBV30|NA
TGTGCCTGGGGGGACAGTGACTACGAGCAGTACTTC
CAWGDSDYEQYF
>NA|TRBJ2-5|15|TRBV2|NA
TGTGCCAGCAGCAGGAACCGGGGAAACCAAGAGACCCAGTACTTC
CASSRNRGNQETQYF
>TRBD1|TRBJ2-7|16|TRBV9|NA
TGTGCCAGCAGCGTAGGGGGTGGGACAGGGGCCTACGAGCAGTACTTC
CASSVGGGTGAYEQYF
>TRBD2|TRBJ2-1|16|TRBV18|NA
TGTGCCAGCTCACCCTCCTCTTCGGGAGGGAGGGGTGAGCAGTTCTTC
CASSPSSSGGRGEQFF
>NA|TRBJ2-7|14|TRBV18|NA
TGTGCCAGCTCACCAGCCCTTAGCTCCTACGAGCAGTACTTC
CASSPALSSYEQYF
>NA|TRBJ1-4|14|TRBV5-1|NA
TGCGCCAGCAGCCCCGAAACAACTAATGAAAAACTGTTTTTT
CASSPETTNEKLFF
>TRBD1|TRBJ2-1|14|TRBV5-1|few
TGCGCCAGCAGCATGGGACAGGGGGCGGATGAGCAGTTCTTC
CASSMGQGADEQFF
>NA|TRBJ1-2|14|TRBV5-1|NA
TGCGCCAGCAGCTTGGGTAGCTCTAACTATGGCTACACCTTC
CASSLGSSNYGYTF
>NA|TRBJ2-1|12|TRBV21-1|NA
TGTGCCAGCAGCAAAGAAAGGTATGAGCAGTTCTTC
CASSKERYEQFF
>NA|TRBJ2-2|13|TRBV6-1|NA
TGTGCCAGCAGCGGGGCTATCACCGGGGAGCTGTTTTTT
CASSGAITGELFF
>NA|TRBJ1-5|16|TRBV27|NA
TGTGCCAGCAGTCCCCAGCTGGGGAATAGCAATCAGCCCCAGCATTTT
CASSPQLGNSNQPQHF
>NA|TRBJ1-2|11|TRBV12-1|NA
TGTGCCAGCGGGGCAGCCTATGGCTACACCTTC
CASGAAYGYTF
>TRBD1|TRBJ1-1|15|TRBV29-1|NA
TGCAGCGCCACTGGGGGTCAGGGGGGGCTGAATGAAGCTTTCTTT
CSATGGQGGLNEAFF
>NA|TRBJ1-2|15|TRBV27|NA
TGTGCCAGCAGCTCCTCCGAGCGGGAGGGCTATGGCTACACCTTC
CASSSSEREGYGYTF